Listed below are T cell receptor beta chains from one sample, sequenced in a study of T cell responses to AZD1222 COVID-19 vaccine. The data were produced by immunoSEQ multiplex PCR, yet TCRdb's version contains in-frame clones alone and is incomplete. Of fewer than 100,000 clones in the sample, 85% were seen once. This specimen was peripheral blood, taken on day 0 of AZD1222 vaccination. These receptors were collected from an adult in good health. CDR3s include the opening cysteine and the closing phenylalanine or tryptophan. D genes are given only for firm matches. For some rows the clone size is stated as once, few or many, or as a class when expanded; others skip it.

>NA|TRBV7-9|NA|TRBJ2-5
TGTGCCAGCACCGGAGGTCCGGGAAGGGCCCAAGAGACCCAGTACTTC
CASTGGPGRAQETQYF
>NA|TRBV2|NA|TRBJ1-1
TGTGCCAGCGCCTTGAATTTCGAAGCTTTCTTT
CASALNFEAFF
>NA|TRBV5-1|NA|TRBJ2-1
TGCGCCAGCAGTTCCTCCAATAAGCAGTTCTTC
CASSSSNKQFF
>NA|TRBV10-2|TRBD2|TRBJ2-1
TGCGCCAGCAGTGACGCGGGGGTTAGCTCCTACAATGAGCAGTTCTTC
CASSDAGVSSYNEQFF
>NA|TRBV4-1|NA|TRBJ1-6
TGCGCCAGCAGCCAAGATGTGTCGTTGCCCCTCCACTTT
CASSQDVSLPLHF
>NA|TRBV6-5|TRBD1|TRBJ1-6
TGTGCCAGCAGATCAGCCAGGGGGGGCAATTCACCCCTCCACTTT
CASRSARGGNSPLHF
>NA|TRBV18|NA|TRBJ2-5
TGTGCCAGCTCACCTCCCGGGACACCACAAGAGACCCAGTACTTC
CASSPPGTPQETQYF
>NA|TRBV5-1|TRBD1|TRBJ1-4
TGCGCCAGCAGCCGCTCCTCAGGGACAGGGCGGTCGAGTGAAAAACTGTTTTTT
CASSRSSGTGRSSEKLFF
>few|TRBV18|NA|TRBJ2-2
TGTGCCAGCTCACCAGACGGAACAGGGTGGTACGCCGGGGAGCTGTTTTTT
CASSPDGTGWYAGELFF
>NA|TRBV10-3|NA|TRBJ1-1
TGTGCCATCCGAACCTCGGGGAACACTGAAGCTTTCTTT
CAIRTSGNTEAFF
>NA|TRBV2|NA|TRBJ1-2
TGTGCCAGCAGTTCCGGGGGGAAGGGCTACACCTTC
CASSSGGKGYTF
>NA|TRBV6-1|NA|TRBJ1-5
TGTGCCAGCAGTGACCCGAGCAGGGGAAATCAGCCCCAGCATTTT
CASSDPSRGNQPQHF
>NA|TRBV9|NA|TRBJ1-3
TGTGCCAGCAGCCTAGGGTCGTTCTCTGGAAACACCATATATTTT
CASSLGSFSGNTIYF
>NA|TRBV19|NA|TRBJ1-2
TGTGCCAGTAAAGGAGGGACCGGGTATGGCTACACCTTC
CASKGGTGYGYTF
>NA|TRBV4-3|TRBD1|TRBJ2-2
TGCGCCAGCAGCCAAGATCCGGCGTCCCAGGGGGACACCGGGGAGCTGTTTTTT
CASSQDPASQGDTGELFF
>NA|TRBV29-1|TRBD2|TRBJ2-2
TGCAGCGTACGGGGGGGAGGCTCCGGGGAGCTGTTTTTT
CSVRGGGSGELFF
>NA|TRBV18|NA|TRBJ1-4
TGTGCCAGCTCACCGGGGACCCGGGCTGAAAAACTGTTTTTT
CASSPGTRAEKLFF
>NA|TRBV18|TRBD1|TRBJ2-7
TGTGCCAGCTCCCTAGGACAGGGGTCTCTCTACGAGCAGTACTTC
CASSLGQGSLYEQYF